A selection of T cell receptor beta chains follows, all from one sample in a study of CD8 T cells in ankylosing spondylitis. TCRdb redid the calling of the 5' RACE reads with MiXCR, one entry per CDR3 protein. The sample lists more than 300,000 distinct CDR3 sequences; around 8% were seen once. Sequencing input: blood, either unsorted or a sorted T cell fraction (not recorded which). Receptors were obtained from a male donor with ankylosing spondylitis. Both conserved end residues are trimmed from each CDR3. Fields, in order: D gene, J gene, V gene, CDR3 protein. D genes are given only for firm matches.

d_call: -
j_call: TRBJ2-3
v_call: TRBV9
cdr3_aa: ASSVRGRSSLDTQY

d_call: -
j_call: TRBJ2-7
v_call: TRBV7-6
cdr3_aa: ASSPLLQYEQY

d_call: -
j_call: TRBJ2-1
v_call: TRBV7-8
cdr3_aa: ASSLPQRAGYNEQF

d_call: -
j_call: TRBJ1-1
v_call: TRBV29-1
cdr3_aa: STLGGGGEAF

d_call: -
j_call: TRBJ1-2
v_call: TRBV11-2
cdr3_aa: ASSLQFLGPGYT

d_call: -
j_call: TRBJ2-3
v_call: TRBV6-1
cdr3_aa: ASSRGTASRSTDTQY

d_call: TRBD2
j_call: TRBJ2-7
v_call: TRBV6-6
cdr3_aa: AVEPSGIGEQY

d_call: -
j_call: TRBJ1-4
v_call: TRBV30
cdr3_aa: ASLTRVANEKLF

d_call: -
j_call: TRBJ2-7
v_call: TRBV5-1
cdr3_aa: ASSWRGSYEQY

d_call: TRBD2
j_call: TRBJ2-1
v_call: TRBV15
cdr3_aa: ATSGTSGSIENEQF

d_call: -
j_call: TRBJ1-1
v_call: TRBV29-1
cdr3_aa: SVWNTEAF